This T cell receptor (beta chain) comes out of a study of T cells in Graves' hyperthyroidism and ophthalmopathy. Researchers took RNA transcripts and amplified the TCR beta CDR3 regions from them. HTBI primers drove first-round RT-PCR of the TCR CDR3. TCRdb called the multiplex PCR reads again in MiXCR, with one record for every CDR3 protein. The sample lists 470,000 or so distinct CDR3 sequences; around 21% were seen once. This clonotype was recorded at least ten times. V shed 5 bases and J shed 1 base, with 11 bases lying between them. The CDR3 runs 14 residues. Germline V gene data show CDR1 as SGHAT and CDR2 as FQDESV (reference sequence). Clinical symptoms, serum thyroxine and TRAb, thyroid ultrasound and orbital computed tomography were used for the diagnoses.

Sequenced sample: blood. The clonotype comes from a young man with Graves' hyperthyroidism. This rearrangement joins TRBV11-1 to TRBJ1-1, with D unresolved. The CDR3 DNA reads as TGTGCCAGCAGCCCCCCTGGGAGGAACACTGAAGCTTTCTTT. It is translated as CASSPPGRNTEAFF.